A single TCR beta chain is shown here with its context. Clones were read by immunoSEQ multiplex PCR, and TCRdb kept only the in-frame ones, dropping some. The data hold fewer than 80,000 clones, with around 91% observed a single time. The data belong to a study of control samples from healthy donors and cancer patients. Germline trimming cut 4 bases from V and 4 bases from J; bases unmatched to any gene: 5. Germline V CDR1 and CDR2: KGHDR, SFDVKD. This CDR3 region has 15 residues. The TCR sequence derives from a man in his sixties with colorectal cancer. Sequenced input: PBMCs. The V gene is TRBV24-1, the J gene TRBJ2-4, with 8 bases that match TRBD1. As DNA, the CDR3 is TGTGCCACCAGTGACCCGAGGGACAGGAAAAACATTCAGTACTTC. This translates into CATSDPRDRKNIQYF.